A single sample is the source of the 2 T cell receptor beta chains below, sequenced in a study of graft-versus-host responses after intestinal transplantation (dated by TCRdb to the early 2020s). The label giving this sample's time point can be read as: cells obtained before transplantation from donor or recipient. Libraries were built with the immunoSEQ multiplex PCR assay. Entries here come from immuneACCESS through TCRdb and include only in-frame sequences with V and J called. Some clones fail to appear in such tables; in the studies checked, an unresolved V gene covers under half of the shortfall, and the cause of the remainder is unknown. In this sample the table shows about 51,000 clones, more than 80% of which occur a single time. Around 0.6% of the sample belongs to the ten largest clones. Antigens of these TCRs are unknown. Material: unstimulated CD4+ T cells sorted from spleen or lymph node cells, obtained before transplant. Source of these receptors: a human donor who was the organ donor for an intestinal transplant.

J is TRBJ2-5 and V is TRBV12-2; the table's TRBD2 call for D was not verified on the DNA. TRBV12-2 is termed a pseudogene. The CDR3 loop spans 13 amino acids. The CDR3 here is CASRPSGSGSQYF. CDR3 nucleotide sequence: TGTGCAAGTCGCCCAAGCGGGAGTGGGTCCCAGTACTTC.

This sequence joins TRBV19 and TRBJ2-2; TRBD1 matches at 7 bases. The CDR3 length is 13 residues. Germline values: CDR1 LNHDA, CDR2 SQIVND (reference sequence). V dropped 7 bases and J dropped 8; count of bases not matched to a gene: 7. CDR3 sequence reads: CASKGAIRGELFF. For the CDR3, the DNA is TGTGCCAGTAAGGGGGCTATCCGAGGGGAGCTGTTTTTT.